This is a list of T cell receptor beta chains from one sample in a study of cytomegalovirus exposure and HLA in healthy donors. Using immunoSEQ multiplex PCR, the repertoire was profiled, and TCRdb retains in-frame clones only, with some absent. The repertoire holds some 110,000 clones, about 74% seen once, with around 4.2% in the top ten. The sample taken for sequencing was PBMCs. The receptors stem from a woman in her fifties or sixties in good health and CMV-seropositive. CDR3s include the opening cysteine and the closing phenylalanine or tryptophan.

J gene | V gene | CDR3 protein
TRBJ1-5 | TRBV18 | CASSLLFTGNQPQHF
TRBJ2-7 | TRBV7-2 | CASSLSGGAYEQYF
TRBJ2-5 | TRBV5-1 | CASSPASDRGQETQYF
TRBJ2-3 | TRBV7-3 | CASSPEGRRDTQYF
TRBJ1-4 | TRBV6-1 | CASSPGQTTNEKLFF
TRBJ1-5 | TRBV6-1 | CASSEGGRDYQPQHF
TRBJ1-3 | TRBV6-5 | CASRRQLDSGNTIYF
TRBJ2-1 | TRBV9 | CASSRGTGVIDEQFF
TRBJ2-7 | TRBV15 | CATSRAGGNSYEQYF
TRBJ2-3 | TRBV21-1 | CASSKKTSGGADTQYF
TRBJ1-6 | TRBV18 | CASSPTDQLAPLHF
TRBJ2-2 | TRBV5-1 | CASSFTGDTGELFF
TRBJ2-7 | TRBV6-1 | CASSERLAGAPSYEQYF
TRBJ2-3 | TRBV10-3 | CAISDSLAGGTDTQYF
- | TRBV4-2 | CASSQVGRKTYEQYF
TRBJ1-6 | TRBV7-2 | CASRGPGSSYNSPLHF
TRBJ2-4 | TRBV28 | CASSPAWGSGGAKNIQYF
TRBJ2-4 | TRBV28 | CASSSSGTSQNIQYF
TRBJ2-5 | TRBV28 | CASSSRTGEETQYF
TRBJ2-5 | TRBV10-3 | CAISLTSGGAGETQYF
TRBJ2-7 | TRBV28 | CASSLGTSAVVSYEQYF
TRBJ1-4 | TRBV30 | CAWSVYRVGEKLFF
TRBJ2-3 | TRBV18 | CASSPRITVGLVTDTQYF
TRBJ1-5 | TRBV6-5 | CASTPGGPKEPQHF
TRBJ1-3 | TRBV10-3 | CAISESVAENTIYF
TRBJ1-5 | TRBV10-2 | CASSDRFYRGLFGNQPQHF
- | TRBV9 | CASSVDDRGLYEQYF
TRBJ1-2 | TRBV27 | CASSRQGLNYGYTF
TRBJ2-7 | TRBV7-2 | CASSFSGGAYEQYF
TRBJ1-1 | TRBV6-6 | CASSMGQGATEAFF
TRBJ1-3 | TRBV12-5 | CASGLVLNFDRFSGNTIYF